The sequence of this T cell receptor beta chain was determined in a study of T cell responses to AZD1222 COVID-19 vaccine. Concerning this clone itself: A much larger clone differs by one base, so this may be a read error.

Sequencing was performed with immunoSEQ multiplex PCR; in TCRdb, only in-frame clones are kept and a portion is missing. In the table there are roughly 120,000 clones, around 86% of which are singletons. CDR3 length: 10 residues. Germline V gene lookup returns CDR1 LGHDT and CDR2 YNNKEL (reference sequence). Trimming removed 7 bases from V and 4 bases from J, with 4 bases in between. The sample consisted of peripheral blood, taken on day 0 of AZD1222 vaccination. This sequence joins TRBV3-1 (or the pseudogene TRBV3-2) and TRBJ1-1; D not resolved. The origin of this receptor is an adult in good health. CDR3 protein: CASKGTEAFF. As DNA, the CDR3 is TGTGCCAGCAAGGGCACTGAAGCTTTCTTT.